This T cell receptor beta chain was sequenced during a study of blood T cell repertoires in COVID-19. The overall study: Italy, Spain and the United States were the sources of the convalescent and acute COVID-19 samples. PBMCs, B-cell-depleted T cells, or T cells were the source of the cDNA or gDNA that made up the material.

Libraries were prepared by immunoSEQ multiplex PCR; TCRdb keeps only in-frame clonotypes and omits some of them. The sample shows around 130,000 clones, 75% to 85% of them seen only once. A remark on this clone: Compared with germline, one end of the junction differs, possibly owing to a read error.

Sequencing was carried out using peripheral blood. The sequence was obtained from a man aged 45 to 65 with acute or convalescent COVID-19.

The CDR3 sequence is CASSQDRFYEQYF. The CDR3 region has the DNA TGTGCCAGCAGTCAAGACAGGTTCTACGAGCAGTACTTC. This rearrangement joins TRBV3-1 (or the pseudogene TRBV3-2) to TRBJ2-7; perhaps TRBD1 as D (6 bases). The CDR3 is 13 amino acids. Looked up from germline, CDR1 is LGHDT and CDR2 is YNNKEL (reference sequence).